These 2 T cell receptor beta chains came from one sample sequenced in a study of blood T cell repertoires in COVID-19. Sequencing used immunoSEQ multiplex PCR; TCRdb keeps in-frame clones, though not all of them. The sample includes about 21,000 clones, around four fifths seen only once; the top ten take over 6.5%. The sequenced sample consisted of peripheral blood. The source of these receptors is a human donor in a cohort sampled during active COVID-19.

In DNA, the CDR3 is TGTGCCAGCAGTTACCGTCGGACAGGGGGTGCAGGAGGCTACACCTTC. Translation: CASSYRRTGGAGGYTF. The chain employs TRBV6-5 and TRBJ1-2; 10 bases map to TRBD1. CDR1 is MNHEY and CDR2 is SVGAGI in the germline V gene. The V segment lost 2 bases and the J segment 8 bases; nucleotides outside the gene matches: 11. The CDR3 covers 16 residues.

The chain recombines TRBV27 with TRBJ1-6, with D perhaps TRBD1 (6 bases). The V gene lost 6 bases and the J gene lost 7 bases, with 19 bases spanning the gap. The CDR3 is 16 amino acids. The germline V gene encodes CDR1 MNHEY and CDR2 SMNVEV (reference sequence). CDR3 in DNA: TGTGCCAGCAGCCTCCTATCGGGGGGCGGGAATTCACCCCTCCACTTT. This translates into CASSLLSGGGNSPLHF.